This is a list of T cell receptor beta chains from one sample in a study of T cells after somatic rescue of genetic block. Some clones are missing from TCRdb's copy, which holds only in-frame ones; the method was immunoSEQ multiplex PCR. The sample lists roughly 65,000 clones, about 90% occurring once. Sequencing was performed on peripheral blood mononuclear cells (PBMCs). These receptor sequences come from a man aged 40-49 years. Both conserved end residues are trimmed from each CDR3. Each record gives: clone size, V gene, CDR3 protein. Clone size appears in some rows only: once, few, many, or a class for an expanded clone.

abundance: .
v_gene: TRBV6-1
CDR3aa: ASSEVPGFLANTIY

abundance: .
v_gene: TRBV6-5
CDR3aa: ASSLAGELDTQY

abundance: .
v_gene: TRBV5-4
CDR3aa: ASSLLVAGGRSGELF

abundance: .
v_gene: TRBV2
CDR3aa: ASSELAGGETQY

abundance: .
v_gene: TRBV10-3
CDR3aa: AISESYDYQSSYNEQF

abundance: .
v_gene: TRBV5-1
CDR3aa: ASSLSQGSYEQY

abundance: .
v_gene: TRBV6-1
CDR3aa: ASRRTGINYEQY

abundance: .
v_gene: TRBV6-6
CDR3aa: ASSYGRGFGYEQY

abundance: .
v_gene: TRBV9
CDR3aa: ASSVDWAGGGGELF

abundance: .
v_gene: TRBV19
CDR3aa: ASSSRDREEGNGYT

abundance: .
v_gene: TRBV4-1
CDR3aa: ASSQEVDSLWVANYGYT

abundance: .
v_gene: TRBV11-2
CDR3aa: ASSLMGQQETQY

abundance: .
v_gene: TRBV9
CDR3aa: ASSGHGTSPYEQY

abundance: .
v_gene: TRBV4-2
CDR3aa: ASSQEGWGANTGELF

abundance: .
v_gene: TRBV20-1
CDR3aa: SARLDYGYT

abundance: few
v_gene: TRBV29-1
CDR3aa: SSLPDGSFGGEQF

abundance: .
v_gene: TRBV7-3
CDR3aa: ASSLQGYTEAF

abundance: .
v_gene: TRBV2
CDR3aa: ASSVAGSEAF

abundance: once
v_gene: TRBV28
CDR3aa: ASMLASERTGELF

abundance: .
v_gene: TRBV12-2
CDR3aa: ASRLQGTGELF

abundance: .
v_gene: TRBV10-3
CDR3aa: AISEVAGRYGYT

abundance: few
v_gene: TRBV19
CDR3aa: ASSNPGQGSYEQY

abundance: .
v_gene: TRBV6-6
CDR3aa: ASCSQGGDTEAF

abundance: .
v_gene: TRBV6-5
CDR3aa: ASSYRETNYGYT

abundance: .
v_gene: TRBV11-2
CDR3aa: ASSSNRLGVETQY

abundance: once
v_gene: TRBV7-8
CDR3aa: ASSLGLAGQLNSPLH

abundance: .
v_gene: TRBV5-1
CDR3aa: ASSHDRGLSYEQY

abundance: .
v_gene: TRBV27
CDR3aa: ASSPPGGGYT

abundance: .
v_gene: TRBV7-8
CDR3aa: ASSLVQGGETQY

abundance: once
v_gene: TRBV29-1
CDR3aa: SVEAWSGRYNEQF

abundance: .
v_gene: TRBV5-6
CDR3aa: ASSLGQGVWTGELF

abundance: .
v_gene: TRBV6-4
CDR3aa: ASSDWGHLSNQPQH

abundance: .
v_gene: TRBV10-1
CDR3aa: ASSRGGTGSNEQF

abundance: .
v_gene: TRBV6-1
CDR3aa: ASSEAYGVGYGYT

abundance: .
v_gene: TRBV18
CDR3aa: ASSAGTSPETQY

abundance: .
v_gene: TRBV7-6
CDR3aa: ASSFWTGEAF

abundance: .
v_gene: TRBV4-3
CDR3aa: ASSQDLAGATYEQY

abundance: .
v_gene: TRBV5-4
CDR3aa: ASSLSGGASYNEQF

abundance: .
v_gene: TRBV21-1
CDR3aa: ASSGHGTSRAGANVLT

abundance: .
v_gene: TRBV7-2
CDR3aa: ASSRQHTGELF

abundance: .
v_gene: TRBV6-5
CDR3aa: ASSAHRVPAYEQY

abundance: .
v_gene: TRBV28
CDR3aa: ASLVGGAQNTEAF

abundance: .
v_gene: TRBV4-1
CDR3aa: ASSQVLGGDTQY

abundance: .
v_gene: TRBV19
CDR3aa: ASQTGNTEAF

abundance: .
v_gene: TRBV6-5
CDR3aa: ASSYSAGGYNEQF

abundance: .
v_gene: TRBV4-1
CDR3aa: ASSPPGPQETQY

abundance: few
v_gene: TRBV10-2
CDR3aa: ASTGTDNSPLH

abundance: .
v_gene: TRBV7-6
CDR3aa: ASSQSEGQADTQY

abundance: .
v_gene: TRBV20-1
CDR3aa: SAKAETQY

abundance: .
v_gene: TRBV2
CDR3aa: ASSENQINQPQH